This T cell receptor (beta chain) was identified in a study of T-cell memory formation after mild COVID-19. Study findings and constraints: CD4/CD8 balance held among clones contracting day 15 to 85, and later expanders leaned CD4+. The CD4+ clones that contracted clustered mainly within CM and EM, and the CD8+ clones concentrated in EMRA. Still unconfirmed is whether the second-wave clones peaking on day 37 recognized SARS-CoV-2.

V was trimmed by 3 bases and J by 4 bases, leaving 7 bases between them. The CDR3 covers 13 residues. Constant-segment primers were used for 5'RACE, and the resulting TCR alpha and TCR beta cDNA libraries carried sample barcodes and UMIs. Using its own MiXCR run on the 5' RACE reads, TCRdb lists one record per CDR3 protein. In the table there are about 420,000 distinct CDR3 sequences, less than 25% of which are singletons. Regarding this clonotype: What it recognizes is unknown.

The specimen sequenced was PBMCs or a T cell subset sorted from them (not recorded which). The chain recombines TRBV12-3 or TRBV12-4 with TRBJ2-4; no firm D call. The sequence was obtained from an adult woman who had mild COVID-19 (a few samples of this study predate the infection). Cell type and time point are not known. CDR3 DNA: TGTGCCAGCAGTTTGGGTAATAAAAACATTCAGTACTTC. Amino acids: CASSLGNKNIQYF.